The present T cell receptor beta chain was sequenced within a study of OX40 agonist ivuxolimab in advanced cancers. Across the study: From 23 to 79 years was the age range, with a mean of approximately 63 years, and around 83% were male. Study-level results: On average, CD8+ T cells had more expanded clones than CD4+.

The CDR3 covers 16 residues. V was clipped by 6 bases and J by 1 base, with 19 bases between them. CDR1 is SGHDT, CDR2 YYEEEE, per germline. Method: immunoSEQ multiplex PCR; TCRdb's copy keeps in-frame clones and lacks some. The data contain 70,000 to 95,000 clones, roughly 94% of them singletons. Comment on this clone: Its specificity is not known.

The sequence came from an adult with an advanced solid tumor such as melanoma, head and neck, liver or kidney cancer. The sequenced sample was CD4+ or CD8+ T cells sorted from blood, obtained in a trial of the OX40 agonist ivuxolimab. The chain is built from TRBV5-6 and TRBJ2-5; weak D call: TRBD1 (6 bases). CDR3 protein: CASIPFTGPAQETQYF. The CDR3 DNA follows: TGTGCCAGCATCCCTTTCACAGGGCCCGCCCAAGAGACCCAGTACTTC.